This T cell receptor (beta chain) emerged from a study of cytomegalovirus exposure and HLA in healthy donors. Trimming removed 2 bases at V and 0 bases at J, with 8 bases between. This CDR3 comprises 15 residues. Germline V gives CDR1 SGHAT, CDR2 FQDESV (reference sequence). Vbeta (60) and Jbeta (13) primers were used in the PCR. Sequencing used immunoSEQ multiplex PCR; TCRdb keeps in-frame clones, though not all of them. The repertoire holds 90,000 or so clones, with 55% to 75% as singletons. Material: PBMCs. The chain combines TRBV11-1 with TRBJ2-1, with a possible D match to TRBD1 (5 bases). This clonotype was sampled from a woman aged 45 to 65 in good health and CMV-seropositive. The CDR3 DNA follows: TGTGCCAGCAGCTTACAGGGAAGCTCCTACAATGAGCAGTTCTTC. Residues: CASSLQGSSYNEQFF.